This T cell receptor beta chain was obtained from a study of identical twins. Via MiXCR, TCRdb re-called the 5' RACE reads, giving one row per CDR3 protein. The sample holds 240,000 or so distinct CDR3 sequences, 7% seen once. There were only healthy Caucasians among the donors. This CDR3 comprises 15 residues. V was shortened by 6 bases and J by 8 bases, with 19 bases between the two germline ends. The germline V gene encodes CDR1 MNHNS and CDR2 SASEGT. This clonotype turned up a few times. What it recognizes is unknown. Points from the study as a whole: Memory repertoires showed no such pattern, whereas abundant cord blood beta clonotypes carried fewer insertions.

A further study also used this sample, focusing on yellow fever vaccine responses in identical twins.

Input material: memory (CD45RO+) T cells sorted from blood. The chain couples TRBV6-1 to TRBJ1-4; TRBD1 is a possible D gene (6 bases). This sequence was found in a woman aged 18-29 years in good health. The CDR3 DNA follows: TGTGCCAGCAGATTTTTCCAAGGGGGGAACGAAAAACTGTTTTTT. Protein: CASRFFQGGNEKLFF.